This record covers a single T cell receptor (beta chain). Its binding antigen is unknown. No per-base quality is available; no much larger clone lies one base away. In total, over 600 healthy bone marrow donors made up the cohort. Cohort members were all nominally healthy when sampled, although unrecorded immune exposures were likely present. The donor tested CMV seropositive and was one of the 289 seropositive cohort members. Each donor provided a peripheral blood sample, and peripheral blood mononuclear cells were used for TCR beta sequencing. The Qiagen DNeasy Blood Extraction Kit was used to extract genomic DNA from the blood cell samples. Libraries were built with the immunoSEQ multiplex PCR assay. The multiplex PCR relied on a mix of 60 forward primers for TCR Vbeta segments and 13 reverse primers for TCR Jbeta segments. The CDR3 region of rearranged TCR beta genes was amplified from genomic DNA by a multiplex PCR assay. The amplified TCR beta libraries were sequenced on the Illumina HiSeq System as 87-base-pair reads. The authors' analysis ran thus. A later analysis counted about 82 million unique TCR beta chains across the 640 or so repertoires, and some 11 million of these chains were shared by at least two donors. To remove PCR and sequencing errors, raw reads were error-corrected and collapsed into unique sequences using a nearest-neighbor algorithm that merged closely related sequences. CDR3 sequences were aligned to IMGT reference sequences to assign V, D and J gene segments. For a sequence to be retained, at least a six-nucleotide match to both a V gene segment and a J gene segment was required. A rearrangement was called productive if the CDR3 had no stop codons and remained in frame with V and J, and every other rearrangement was called non-productive. CDR3 was defined according to IMGT convention as the region running from the second conserved V-encoded cysteine to the conserved J-encoded phenylalanine. Sequences without an unambiguous match to a single V gene segment were excluded from the earlier analysis of 450 to 650 of the donors. An earlier analysis of 587 of the donors called V segments functional above 56.7% productive rearrangements and segregating when the between-donor standard deviation exceeded 5%. To diagnose cytomegalovirus status from the catalog of TCR beta chain sequences, a statistical classification framework was built. In a later analysis, V and J genes were assigned by comparing TCR nucleotide sequences against IMGT/GENE-DB human TR gene sequences. Using the TCRdist pipeline, a later analysis assigned CDR3 sequences along with most-parsimonious VDJ recombination scenarios. In a later analysis, each TCR beta chain was defined by its CDR3 amino acid sequence together with its V-gene family, and reads lacking a unique V-gene family were excluded. In a later analysis, 450 to 600 highly shared, low-generation-probability nucleotide sequences were removed to address suspected cross-contamination and a sequencing artifact. In a later analysis, a clonal expansion index for each public chain was calculated from normalized within-repertoire ranks of inferred template counts. A later analysis computed generation probabilities with a VDJ recombination model fitted to out-of-frame rearrangements, and checked the results against IGoR. A later analysis scored TCR-TCR, TCR-HLA and TCR-CMV co-occurrence with hypergeometric tests, applying a repertoire-size bias correction to TCR pairs. False discovery rates were estimated in a later analysis by permuting HLA or CMV assignments 20 times. A later analysis grouped co-occurring TCRs with DBSCAN, adding TCRdist sequence similarity when clustering within HLA-allele-positive subsets. For co-occurrence clustering, repertoires with fewer than 30,000 or more than 120,000 public chains were excluded, along with four or five repertoires with anomalous nucleotide sharing. What TCRdb holds here is the immuneACCESS table cut down to in-frame rearrangements. Part of the clones is not present; checked against another copy, under half of the missing clones reflect an unresolved V gene, and the others are unexplained. Clone size and the V and J calls come from that table; the DNA yielded D and trimming. The sample data list approximately 210,000 clones, and around 83% of these were observed just once. The ten largest clonotypes hold roughly a tenth of the sample.

The entry originates in a study of cytomegalovirus exposure and HLA in healthy donors (TCRdb year 2017). Some background on the complete study: In an earlier analysis of 550 to 750 of the donors, approximately 260 Gb of sequence data and some 120 million unique TCR beta sequences from roughly 200 million T cells were reported. Approximately 330 gigabases of sequencing data and 91 million or so unique TCR sequences made up an early release that covered several hundred HLA-typed donors. The genetic ancestry cluster associated with self-reported Caucasian donors included roughly four fifths of the 300 to 400 genotyped donors. The study aimed to test whether signatures of past pathogen exposure could be identified by cataloging public T cell receptors. The study profiled the T cell repertoires of 666 subjects by immunosequencing and related them to cytomegalovirus serostatus. A separate validation cohort of some 130 different subjects was used in addition to the roughly 700-subject first cohort. The study combined high-throughput TCR immunosequencing, statistical association of individual TCRs with disease status, and machine learning to predict cytomegalovirus infection status. A later analysis re-examined previously published TCR beta repertoires from around 670 donors and added high-resolution HLA genotyping to investigate patterns of TCR occurrence. Rather than using new phenotypic data, the later analysis identified candidate immune exposures from TCR beta sequences and from how often those sequences occurred across donors. To decide whether each TCR beta V gene segment behaved as functional or pseudogenic, an earlier analysis of fewer than 750 of the donors relied on high-throughput TCR beta sequencing. Donor age, sex, ethnicity and CMV serostatus were compiled alongside the repertoire data. In a later genetic analysis, genome-wide SNP genotypes for about 65% of the roughly 670 donors were used, and that subset was treated as a discovery cohort. All discovery cohort repertoires had been generated on a single sequencing platform. Both class I and class II loci were covered by HLA typing, at four-digit resolution. Typing coverage differed by locus: A, B, C, DRB1 and DQB1 were typed in roughly 629-630 donors, DQA1 in about 500, DPA1 in approximately 600, and DPB1 in 450 to 490. Because of strong linkage in the cohort, four or five DR-DQ haplotypes were treated as single units for association and clustering. Across about 380 genotyped donors of the cohort, an average of roughly 250,000 unique TCR beta nucleotide sequences per donor were sequenced, and roughly 20% of those sequences were non-productive.

Broad study findings and their caveats: Compared with equally common non-associated chains, HLA-associated TCR beta chains in a later analysis were more clonally expanded and had lower generation probabilities. An association between a missense DCLRE1C variant and V-gene and J-gene trimming of TCR beta chains was found in a later genetic analysis and replicated in an independent cohort. According to a later analysis, parvovirus B19, influenza, CMV and Epstein-Barr virus appeared linked to several top co-occurrence clusters. The classifier was reported to diagnose cytomegalovirus status with high specificity and sensitivity in both the original cohort and the validation cohort. Specific HLA alleles were associated with 15,000 to 20,000 TCR beta sequences at a false discovery rate of 0.05 in a later analysis. Presence/absence analyses assumed roughly uniform sequencing depth across donors, an assumption that may not hold. A group of highly shared sequence variants was considered likely to be a technical artifact of the sequencing pipeline. Over 15 rarely observed V segments, including chromosome 9 orphons, were excluded from the earlier analysis of about 610 of the donors because counts were too low. Strong co-occurrence of HLA alleles, especially DR and DQ, made assigning TCR associations to individual alleles difficult. According to the authors, the approach could potentially be generalized to other disease states and immunological phenotypes. A further reported finding was that TCR beta sequences accurately predicted the HLA-A and HLA-B alleles for most subjects in the first cohort. A later analysis found that TCR association rates varied across HLA loci, with DRB1 alleles showing the most associated TCRs and HLA-C alleles the fewest. Because HLA typing was unavailable for some donors at each locus, only the typed subset was used in association tests. Because the 87-base-pair reads could not distinguish some IMGT-functional V segments, including TRBV6-2 and TRBV6-3, those segments were excluded. Three of the identified cytomegalovirus-associated TCR beta chains were confirmed in vitro to be specific for cytomegalovirus antigens. Most CMV-associated TCR beta chains appeared to be HLA-restricted in a later analysis, and the HLA associations seemed to be driven largely by CMV exposure. In an earlier analysis of fewer than 700 of the donors, most TCR beta V segments appeared in productive rearrangements about 87% or about 30% of the time, broadly matching IMGT annotations. Most TCR sequences were seen in very few donors, while some public TCRs were found in many individuals. According to a later genetic analysis, donors in an Asian-associated ancestry cluster had fewer N-insertions in productive TCRs than the roughly 670-donor mean. CMV serostatus was the only immune exposure information available for the cohort. The study gave a list of 150 to 200 TCR beta chains associated with cytomegalovirus. Correlated functional status among segregating V segments might be attributable to linkage disequilibrium, but an unknown experimental factor could not be ruled out. Only TCR beta chains were sequenced in this cohort, and the absence of alpha or paired-chain data limited detectable features.

The germline V gene specifies SQVTM as CDR1 and ANQGSEA as CDR2. The CDR3 runs 13 amino acids, cysteine and phenylalanine included. Only the CDR3 part of the read is kept: 39 bases, read in frame from the first base. V lost 6 bases and J lost 3 bases; the stretch between them is 14 bases long. Sample: PBMCs. The V and J genes are TRBV29-1 and TRBJ1-1, with no confidently assigned D gene. This clonotype was sampled from a woman in her fifties or sixties in good health and CMV-seropositive. The nucleotide sequence is TGCAGCGTCCCGGGAGAGTCCGACACTGAAGCTTTCTTT. It encodes CSVPGESDTEAFF.